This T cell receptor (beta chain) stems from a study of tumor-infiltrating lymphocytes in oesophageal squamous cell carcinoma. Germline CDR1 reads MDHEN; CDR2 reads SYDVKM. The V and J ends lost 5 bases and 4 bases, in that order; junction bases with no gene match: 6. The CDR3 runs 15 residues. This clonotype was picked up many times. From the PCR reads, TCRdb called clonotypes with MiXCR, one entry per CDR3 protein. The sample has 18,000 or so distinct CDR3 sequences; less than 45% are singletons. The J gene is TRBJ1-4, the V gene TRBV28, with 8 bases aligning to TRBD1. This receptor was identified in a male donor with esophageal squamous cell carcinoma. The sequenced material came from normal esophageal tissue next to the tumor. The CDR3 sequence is CASSQQGGLNEKLFF. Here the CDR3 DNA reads TGTGCCAGCAGTCAACAGGGGGGACTTAATGAAAAACTGTTTTTT.